Below, 8 T cell receptor beta chains from the same sample are listed, as sequenced in a study of Ad26.COV2.S vaccination and SARS-CoV-2 variants. TCRdb keeps only in-frame clones here, not all; method: immunoSEQ multiplex PCR. The data contain 380,000 or so clones, 83% of them seen just once; the ten biggest clones take up almost 7.5%. Noted treatment: roughly 18 received Ad26.COV2.S at low or high dose, single or two shots; about 5 received placebo; per-sample allocation not given. Following the first vaccine or placebo injection, samples were taken on day 63. The source was peripheral blood, collected in a trial of Ad26.COV2.S vaccine versus placebo. The receptors were gathered from a person between 18 and 65 years old who received the Ad26.COV2.S COVID-19 vaccine or a placebo.

This chain connects TRBV5-5 to TRBJ1-1; D is uncertain. The germline gives CDR1 SGHKS, CDR2 YYEKEE (reference sequence). The CDR3 has 12 residues. Deletions cut 2 bases from V and 1 base from J, with 3 bases between. Here the CDR3 reads CASSFRNTEAFF. The CDR3 region has the DNA TGTGCCAGCAGCTTTAGGAACACTGAAGCTTTCTTT.

The chain uses TRBV2 and TRBJ1-1, with 8 bases identical to TRBD1. The CDR3 runs to 14 residues. J gave up 5 bases and V 7 bases, and 9 bases lay outside the gene matches. Per the germline V gene, CDR1 is SNHLY and CDR2 is FYNNEI. The CDR3 reads CASTLTGVSTEAFF. In DNA, the CDR3 is TGTGCCAGCACCCTGACAGGGGTTAGTACTGAAGCTTTCTTT.

V usage is TRBV5-1 and J usage is TRBJ2-5; D tentatively reads TRBD1 or TRBD2 (5 bases each). This CDR3 region has 17 residues. Germline V gene data show CDR1 as SGHRS and CDR2 as YFSETQ. With 0 bases removed from V and 1 base from J, the gap between germline ends came to 16 bases. The CDR3: CASSLGRDPYAQETQYF. The CDR3 DNA follows: TGCGCCAGCAGCTTGGGTCGGGACCCCTACGCCCAAGAGACCCAGTACTTC. Looking up the rest from reference TRBV5-1 and TRBJ2-5 gives the full variable domain: KAGVTQTPRYLIKTRGQQVTLSCSPISGHRSVSWYQQTPGQGLQFLFEYFSETQRNKGNFPGRFSGRQFSNSRSEMNVSTLELGDSALYLCASSLGRDPYAQETQYFGPGTRLLVL.

The chain is built from TRBV29-1 and TRBJ1-1; D is perhaps TRBD1 (5 bases). The length of the CDR3 is 13 residues. V dropped 5 bases and J dropped 0 bases, with 10 bases sitting between them. Germline V CDR1 and CDR2: SQVTM, ANQGSEA. The CDR3 loop reads CSVRGVMNTEAFF. CDR3 bases: TGCAGCGTTCGGGGGGTGATGAACACTGAAGCTTTCTTT. The whole variable domain, remainder taken from reference TRBV29-1 and TRBJ1-1, is SAVISQKPSRDICQRGTSLTIQCQVDSQVTMMFWYRQQPGQSLTLIATANQGSEATYESGFVIDKFPISRPNLTFSTLTVSNMSPEDSSIYLCSVRGVMNTEAFFGQGTRLTVV.

This clone has just one count. V usage is TRBV3-1 (or the pseudogene TRBV3-2) and J usage is TRBJ2-4; D uncertain. This CDR3 is 14 amino acids long. V dropped 6 bases and J dropped 0 bases, with 9 bases sitting between them. Germline V CDR1 and CDR2: LGHDT, YNNKEL (reference sequence). The chain's CDR3 is CASSLGVAKNIQYF. The CDR3 DNA sequence: TGTGCCAGCAGTCTCGGAGTAGCCAAAAACATTCAGTACTTC.

The J gene is TRBJ1-1, the V gene TRBV14; 8 bases are a match to TRBD1. Trimming cost V 4 bases and J 4 bases; bases outside gene matches: 5. The CDR3 extends over 14 amino acids. CDR1 and CDR2 from the germline V gene are SGHDN and FVKESK. The CDR3 DNA is TGTGCCAGCAGCCGGACAGGGCGTAGCACTGAAGCTTTCTTT. As protein: CASSRTGRSTEAFF.

In this sample, this clone turned up a few times. The CDR3 reads CASSFRTGFSPLHF. The CDR3 bases are TGTGCCAGCAGCTTCCGGACAGGGTTCTCACCCCTCCACTTT. V is TRBV7-2 and J is TRBJ1-6, with 8 positions matching TRBD1. This CDR3 contains 14 residues. Germline V gene lookup returns CDR1 SGHTA and CDR2 FQGNSA. Trimming removed 3 bases from V and 10 bases from J; junction bases left unmatched: 5.

The chain is built from TRBV11-2 and TRBJ1-1; D gene unclear. The germline V gene encodes CDR1 SGHAT and CDR2 FQNNGV. This CDR3 is built from 14 residues. V lost 1 base and J lost 1, with 7 bases in between. CDR3 protein: CASSLGLSNTEAFF. The CDR3 coding sequence is TGTGCCAGCAGCTTAGGACTTTCGAACACTGAAGCTTTCTTT.